The rows below give T cell receptor beta chains drawn from one sample of a study of response to subunit inactivated influenza vaccine. TCRdb re-called the RT-PCR reads through MiXCR, storing one row per CDR3 protein. This sample has hundreds of thousands of distinct CDR3 sequences; 12% to 15% occur once, and the top ten carry 7.5% to 9%. Sample: PBMCs from blood, taken about 14 days before vaccination. These receptors all stem from a man between 50 and 59 years old who received an inactivated influenza vaccine. Both conserved end residues are part of each CDR3. The order of the fields is J gene, D gene, clone size, V gene, CDR3 protein, CDR3 DNA. D genes are given only for firm matches. Rows may omit the clone size; those that give it use once, few, many or a size class.

J: TRBJ1-1
D: .
size: few
V: TRBV19
CDR3: CASSIVSGDTEAFF
DNA: TGTGCCAGTAGTATAGTAAGCGGGGACACTGAAGCTTTCTTT

J: TRBJ2-7
D: TRBD2
size: .
V: TRBV27
CDR3: CASSLSGRGGFSYEQYF
DNA: TGTGCCAGCAGTTTATCGGGGCGGGGGGGTTTCTCCTACGAGCAGTACTTC

J: TRBJ1-1
D: TRBD1
size: few
V: TRBV5-1
CDR3: CASREQGIGGTEAFF
DNA: TGCGCCAGCAGGGAACAGGGGATCGGAGGCACTGAAGCTTTCTTT

J: TRBJ2-1
D: TRBD2
size: .
V: TRBV24-1
CDR3: CATSDPRGGWGQFF
DNA: TGTGCCACCAGTGATCCCCGGGGAGGGTGGGGGCAGTTCTTC

J: TRBJ2-2
D: .
size: many
V: TRBV27
CDR3: CASSSSGNTGELFF
DNA: TGTGCCAGCAGTTCGAGCGGGAACACCGGGGAGCTGTTTTTT

J: TRBJ1-2
D: .
size: many
V: TRBV20-1
CDR3: CSARGGQGTYGYTF
DNA: TGCAGTGCTAGAGGGGGGCAGGGCACTTATGGCTACACCTTC

J: TRBJ2-3
D: TRBD2
size: few
V: TRBV10-3
CDR3: CASKMARRGGDTQYF
DNA: TGTGCCTCCAAGATGGCTAGACGGGGGGGAGATACGCAGTATTTT

J: TRBJ2-2
D: TRBD1
size: few
V: TRBV18
CDR3: CASSPLTGASNTGELFF
DNA: TGTGCCAGCTCACCTTTGACAGGGGCCTCGAACACCGGGGAGCTGTTTTTT

J: TRBJ2-1
D: TRBD2
size: few
V: TRBV20-1
CDR3: CSARDHLAGGDNEQFF
DNA: TGCAGTGCTCGCGACCACCTAGCGGGAGGTGACAATGAGCAGTTCTTC

J: TRBJ1-3
D: .
size: .
V: TRBV20-1
CDR3: CSARDRRARNTIYF
DNA: TGCAGTGCTAGAGATCGAAGGGCAAGAAACACCATATATTTT